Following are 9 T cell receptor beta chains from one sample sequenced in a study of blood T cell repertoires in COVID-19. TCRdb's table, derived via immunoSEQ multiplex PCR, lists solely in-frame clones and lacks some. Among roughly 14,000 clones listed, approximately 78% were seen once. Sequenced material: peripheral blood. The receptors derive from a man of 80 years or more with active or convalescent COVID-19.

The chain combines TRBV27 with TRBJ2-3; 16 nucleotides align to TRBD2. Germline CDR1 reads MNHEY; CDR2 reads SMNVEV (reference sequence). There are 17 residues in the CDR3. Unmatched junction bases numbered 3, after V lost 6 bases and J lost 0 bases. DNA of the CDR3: TGTGCCAGCAGGGGACTAGCGGGGGGGATGAGCACAGATACGCAGTATTTT. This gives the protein CASRGLAGGMSTDTQYF.

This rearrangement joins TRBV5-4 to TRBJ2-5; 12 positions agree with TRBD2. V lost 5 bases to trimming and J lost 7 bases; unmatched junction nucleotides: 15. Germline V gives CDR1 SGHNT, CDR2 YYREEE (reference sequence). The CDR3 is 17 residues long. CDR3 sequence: CASSSLRTSGKNGTQYF. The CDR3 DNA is TGTGCCAGCAGTTCTCTTCGGACTAGCGGGAAAAATGGGACCCAGTACTTC.

CDR3 protein: CATSDQKTVQPQHF. The DNA for the CDR3 is TGTGCCACCAGTGACCAGAAGACAGTACAGCCCCAGCATTTT. The V gene is TRBV24-1, the J gene TRBJ1-5, with TRBD1 as a possible D gene (5 bases). Germline V lookup: CDR1 KGHDR, CDR2 SFDVKD. The CDR3 extends over 14 amino acids. V gave up 4 bases and J gave up 7 bases, with 13 bases separating them.

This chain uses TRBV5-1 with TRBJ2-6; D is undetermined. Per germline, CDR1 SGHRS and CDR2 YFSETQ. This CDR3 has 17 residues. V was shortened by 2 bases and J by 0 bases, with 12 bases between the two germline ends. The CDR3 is CASSFTGRISGANVLTF. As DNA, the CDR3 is TGCGCCAGCAGCTTCACCGGCAGGATCTCTGGGGCCAACGTCCTGACTTTC.

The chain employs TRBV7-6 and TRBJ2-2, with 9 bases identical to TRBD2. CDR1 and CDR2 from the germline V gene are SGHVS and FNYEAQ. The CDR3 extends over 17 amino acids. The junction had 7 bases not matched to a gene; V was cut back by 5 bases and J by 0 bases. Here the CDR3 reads CASSRTSEGPNTGELFF. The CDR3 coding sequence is TGTGCCAGCAGCCGGACTAGCGAAGGCCCGAACACCGGGGAGCTGTTTTTT.

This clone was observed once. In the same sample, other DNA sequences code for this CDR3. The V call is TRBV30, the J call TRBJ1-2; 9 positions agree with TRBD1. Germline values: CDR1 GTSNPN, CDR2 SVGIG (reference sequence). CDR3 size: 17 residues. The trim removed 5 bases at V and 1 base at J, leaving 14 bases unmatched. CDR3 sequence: CAWETGGNNPINYGYTF. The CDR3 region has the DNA TGTGCCTGGGAAACAGGGGGCAACAACCCTATTAACTATGGCTACACCTTC.

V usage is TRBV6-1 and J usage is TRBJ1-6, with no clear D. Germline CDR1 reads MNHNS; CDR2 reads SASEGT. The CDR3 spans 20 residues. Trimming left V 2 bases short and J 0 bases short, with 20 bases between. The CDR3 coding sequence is TGTGCCAGCAGTGAATTGATGCGAGGGTATCCTAGCTCCTATAATTCACCCCTCCACTTT. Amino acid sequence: CASSELMRGYPSSYNSPLHF.

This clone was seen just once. Here the CDR3 reads CASGTGSMNTEAFF. The DNA for the CDR3 is TGTGCCAGCGGGACAGGGTCCATGAACACTGAAGCTTTCTTT. This chain joins TRBV2 and TRBJ1-1; 9 bases align to TRBD1. Germline V gene sequence: CDR1 SNHLY, CDR2 FYNNEI. Trimming removed 8 bases from V and 0 bases from J; junction bases left unmatched: 4. The CDR3 consists of 14 residues.

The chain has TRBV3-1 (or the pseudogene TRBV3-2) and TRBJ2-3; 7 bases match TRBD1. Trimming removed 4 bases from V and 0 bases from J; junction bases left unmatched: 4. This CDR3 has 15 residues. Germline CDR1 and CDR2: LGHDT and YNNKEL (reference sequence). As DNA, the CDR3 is TGTGCCAGCAGCCCGACAGGGATAAGCACAGATACGCAGTATTTT. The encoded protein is CASSPTGISTDTQYF.